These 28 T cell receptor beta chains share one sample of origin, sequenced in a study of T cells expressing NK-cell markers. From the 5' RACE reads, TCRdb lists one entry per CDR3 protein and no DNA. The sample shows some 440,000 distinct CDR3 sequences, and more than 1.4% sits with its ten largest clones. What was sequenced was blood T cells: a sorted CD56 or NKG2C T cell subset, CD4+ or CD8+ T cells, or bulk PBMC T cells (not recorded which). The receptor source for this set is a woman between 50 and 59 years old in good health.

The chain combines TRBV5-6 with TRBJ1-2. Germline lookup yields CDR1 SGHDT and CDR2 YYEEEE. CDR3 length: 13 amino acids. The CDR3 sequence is CASSSGRRDGYTF.

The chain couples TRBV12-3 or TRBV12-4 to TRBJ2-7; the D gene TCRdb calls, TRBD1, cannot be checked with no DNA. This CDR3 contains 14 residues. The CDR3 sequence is CASSLRTGPNEQYF.

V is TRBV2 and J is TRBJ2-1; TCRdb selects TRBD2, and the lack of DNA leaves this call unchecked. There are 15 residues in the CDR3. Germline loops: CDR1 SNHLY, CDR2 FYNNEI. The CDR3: CASSDGVGLYNEQFF. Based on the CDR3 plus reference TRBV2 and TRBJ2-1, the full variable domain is EPEVTQTPSHQVTQMGQEVILRCVPISNHLYFYWYRQILGQKVEFLVSFYNNEISEKSEIFDDQFSVERPDGSNFTLKIRSTKLEDSAMYFCASSDGVGLYNEQFFGPGTRLTVL.

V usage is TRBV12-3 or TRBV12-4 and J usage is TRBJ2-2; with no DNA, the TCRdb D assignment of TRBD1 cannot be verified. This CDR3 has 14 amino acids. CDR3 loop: CASRWTGLAGELFF.

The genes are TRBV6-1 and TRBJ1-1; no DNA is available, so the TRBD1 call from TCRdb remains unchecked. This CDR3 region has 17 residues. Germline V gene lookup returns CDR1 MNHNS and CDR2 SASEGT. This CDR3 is CASSEGRGRGMDTEAFF.

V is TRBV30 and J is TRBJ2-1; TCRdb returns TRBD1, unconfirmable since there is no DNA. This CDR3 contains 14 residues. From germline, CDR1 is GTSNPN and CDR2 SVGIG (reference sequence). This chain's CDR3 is CAWNKADTYNEQFF.

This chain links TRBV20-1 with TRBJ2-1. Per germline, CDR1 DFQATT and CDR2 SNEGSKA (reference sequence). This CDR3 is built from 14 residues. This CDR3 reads CSARKREIPNKQFF.

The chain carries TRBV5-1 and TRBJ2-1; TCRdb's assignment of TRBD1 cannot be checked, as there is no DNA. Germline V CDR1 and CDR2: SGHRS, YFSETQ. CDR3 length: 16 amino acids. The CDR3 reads CASRQFRDTSYNEQFF.

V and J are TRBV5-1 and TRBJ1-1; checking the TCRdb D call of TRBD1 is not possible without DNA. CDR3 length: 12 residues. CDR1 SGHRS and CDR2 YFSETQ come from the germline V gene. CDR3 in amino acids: CASSANRDVAFF.

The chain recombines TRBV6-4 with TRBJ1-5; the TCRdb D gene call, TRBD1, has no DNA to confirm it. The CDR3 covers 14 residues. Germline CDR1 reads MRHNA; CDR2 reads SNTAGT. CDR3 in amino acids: CARSNGTGDQPQHF.

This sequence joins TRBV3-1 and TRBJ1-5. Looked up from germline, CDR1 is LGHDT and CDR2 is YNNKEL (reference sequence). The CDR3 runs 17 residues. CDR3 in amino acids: CASSQDKGRPSNQPQHF.

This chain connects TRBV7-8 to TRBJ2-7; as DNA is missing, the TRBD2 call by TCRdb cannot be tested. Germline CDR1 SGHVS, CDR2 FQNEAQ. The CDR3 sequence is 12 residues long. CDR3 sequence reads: CASSGTNYEQYF. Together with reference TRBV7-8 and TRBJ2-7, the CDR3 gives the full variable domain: GAGVSQSPRYKVAKRGQDVALRCDPISGHVSLFWYQQALGQGPEFLTYFQNEAQLDKSGLPSDRFFAERPEGSVSTLKIQRTQQEDSAVYLCASSGTNYEQYFGPGTRLTVT.

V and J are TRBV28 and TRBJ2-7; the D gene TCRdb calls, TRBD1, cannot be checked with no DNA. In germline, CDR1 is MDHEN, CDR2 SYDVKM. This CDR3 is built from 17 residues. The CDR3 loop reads CASSSHTTGFLAYEQYF. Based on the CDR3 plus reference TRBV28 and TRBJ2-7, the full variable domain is DVKVTQSSRYLVKRTGEKVFLECVQDMDHENMFWYRQDPGLGLRLIYFSYDVKMKEKGDIPEGYSVSREKKERFSLILESASTNQTSMYLCASSSHTTGFLAYEQYFGPGTRLTVT.

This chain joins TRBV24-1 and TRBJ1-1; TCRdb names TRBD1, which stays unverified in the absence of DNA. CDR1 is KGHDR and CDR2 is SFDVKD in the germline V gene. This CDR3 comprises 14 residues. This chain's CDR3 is CATSGGGAGSEAFF.

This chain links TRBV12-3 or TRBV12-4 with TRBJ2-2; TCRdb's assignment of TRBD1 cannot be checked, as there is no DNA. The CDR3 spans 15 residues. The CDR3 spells CASTLLTGSTGELFF.

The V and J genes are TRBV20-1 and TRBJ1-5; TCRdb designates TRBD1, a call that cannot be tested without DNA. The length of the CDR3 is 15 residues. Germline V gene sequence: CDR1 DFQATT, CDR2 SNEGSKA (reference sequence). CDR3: CSASDGADGNQPQHF.

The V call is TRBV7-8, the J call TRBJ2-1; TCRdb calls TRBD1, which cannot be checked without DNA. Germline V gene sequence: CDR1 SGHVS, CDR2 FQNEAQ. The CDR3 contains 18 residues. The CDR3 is CASSLRPDGPRVENEQFF.

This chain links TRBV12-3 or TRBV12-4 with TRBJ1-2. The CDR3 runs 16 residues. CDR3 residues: CASSSGIGRPNYGYTF.

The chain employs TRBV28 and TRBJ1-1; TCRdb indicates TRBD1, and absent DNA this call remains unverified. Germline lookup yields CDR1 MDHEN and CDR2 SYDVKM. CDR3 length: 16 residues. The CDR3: CASSQYEDRRNTEAFF. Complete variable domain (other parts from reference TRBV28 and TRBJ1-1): DVKVTQSSRYLVKRTGEKVFLECVQDMDHENMFWYRQDPGLGLRLIYFSYDVKMKEKGDIPEGYSVSREKKERFSLILESASTNQTSMYLCASSQYEDRRNTEAFFGQGTRLTVV.

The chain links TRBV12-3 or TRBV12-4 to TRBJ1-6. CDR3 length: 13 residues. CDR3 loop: CASRGDGNSPLHF.

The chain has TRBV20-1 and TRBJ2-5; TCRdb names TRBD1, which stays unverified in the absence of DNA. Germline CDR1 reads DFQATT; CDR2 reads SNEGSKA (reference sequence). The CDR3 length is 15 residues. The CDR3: CSANPGKGNTETQYF.

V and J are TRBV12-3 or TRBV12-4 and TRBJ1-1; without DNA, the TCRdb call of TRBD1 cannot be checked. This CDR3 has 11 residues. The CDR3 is CASRKQGRSFF.

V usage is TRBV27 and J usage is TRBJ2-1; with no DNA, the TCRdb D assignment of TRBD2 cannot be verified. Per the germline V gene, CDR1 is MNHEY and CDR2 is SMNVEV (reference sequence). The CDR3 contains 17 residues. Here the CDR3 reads CASSLEAGGPRYNEQFF.

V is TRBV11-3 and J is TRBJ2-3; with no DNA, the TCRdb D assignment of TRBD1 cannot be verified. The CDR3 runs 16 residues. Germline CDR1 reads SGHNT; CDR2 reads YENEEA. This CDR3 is CASSEHSLSPPDTQYF.

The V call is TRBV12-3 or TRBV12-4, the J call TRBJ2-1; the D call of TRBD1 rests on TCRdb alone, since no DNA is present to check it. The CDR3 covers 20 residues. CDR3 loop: CASSSEEVGDPGQLYDEQFF.

CDR3 amino acids: CASSFISDNEQFF. This chain uses TRBV7-6 with TRBJ2-1. This CDR3 is built from 13 residues. Germline CDR1 reads SGHVS; CDR2 reads FNYEAQ.

The CDR3 region is CASSTIADTQYF. V gene TRBV7-6 combines with J gene TRBJ2-3. From germline, CDR1 is SGHVS and CDR2 FNYEAQ. The CDR3 has 12 residues.

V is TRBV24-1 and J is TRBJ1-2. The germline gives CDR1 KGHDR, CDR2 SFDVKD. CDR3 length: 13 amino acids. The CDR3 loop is CATSESGYDGYTF.